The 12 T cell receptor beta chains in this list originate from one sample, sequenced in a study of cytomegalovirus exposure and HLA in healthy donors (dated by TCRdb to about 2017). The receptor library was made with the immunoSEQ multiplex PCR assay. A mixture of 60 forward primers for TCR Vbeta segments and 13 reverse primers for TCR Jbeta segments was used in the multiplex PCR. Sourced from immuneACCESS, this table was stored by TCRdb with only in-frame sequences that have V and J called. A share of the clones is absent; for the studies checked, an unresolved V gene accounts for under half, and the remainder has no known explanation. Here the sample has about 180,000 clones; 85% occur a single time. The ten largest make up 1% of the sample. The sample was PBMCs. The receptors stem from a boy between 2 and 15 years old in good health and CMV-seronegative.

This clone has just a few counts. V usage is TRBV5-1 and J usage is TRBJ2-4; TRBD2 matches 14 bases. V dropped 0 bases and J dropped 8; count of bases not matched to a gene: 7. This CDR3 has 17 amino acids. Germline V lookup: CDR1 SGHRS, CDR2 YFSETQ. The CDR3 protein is CASSLGTSGRPRDIQYF. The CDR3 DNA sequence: TGCGCCAGCAGCTTGGGGACTAGCGGGAGGCCGCGGGACATTCAGTACTTC.

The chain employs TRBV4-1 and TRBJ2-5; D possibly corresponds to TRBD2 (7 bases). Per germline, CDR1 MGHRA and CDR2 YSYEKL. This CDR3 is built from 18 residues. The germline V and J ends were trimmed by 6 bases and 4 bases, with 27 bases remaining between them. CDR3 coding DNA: TGCGCCAGCAGGGCCGAGAAGGGGGGAGGGGCGCCAAGAGAGACCCAGTACTTC. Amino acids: CASRAEKGGGAPRETQYF.

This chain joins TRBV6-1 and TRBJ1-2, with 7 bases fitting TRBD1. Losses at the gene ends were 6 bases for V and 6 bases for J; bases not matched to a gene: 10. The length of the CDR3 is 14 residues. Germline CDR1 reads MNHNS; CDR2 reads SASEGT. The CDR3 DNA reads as TGTGCCAGCAGCCCACAGGGGAGGAAGAATGGCTACACCTTC. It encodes CASSPQGRKNGYTF.

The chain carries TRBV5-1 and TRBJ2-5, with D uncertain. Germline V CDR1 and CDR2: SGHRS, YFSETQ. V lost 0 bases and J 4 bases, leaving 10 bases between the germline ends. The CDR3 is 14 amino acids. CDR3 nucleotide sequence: TGCGCCAGCAGCTTGGTGGGCAGTACAGAGACCCAGTACTTC. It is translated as CASSLVGSTETQYF.

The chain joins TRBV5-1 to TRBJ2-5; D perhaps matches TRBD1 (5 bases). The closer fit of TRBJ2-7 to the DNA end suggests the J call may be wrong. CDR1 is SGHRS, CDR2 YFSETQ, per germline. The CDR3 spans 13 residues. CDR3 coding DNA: TGCGCCAGCAGCTCATTGGACAACTACGAGCAGTACTTC. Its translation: CASSSLDNYEQYF.

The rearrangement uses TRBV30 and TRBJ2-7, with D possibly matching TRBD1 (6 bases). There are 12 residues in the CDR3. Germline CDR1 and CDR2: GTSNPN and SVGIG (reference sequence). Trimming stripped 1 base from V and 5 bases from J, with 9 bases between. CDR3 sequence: CAWSGGQDEQYV. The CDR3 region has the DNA TGTGCCTGGAGTGGGGGGCAGGACGAGCAGTACGTC.

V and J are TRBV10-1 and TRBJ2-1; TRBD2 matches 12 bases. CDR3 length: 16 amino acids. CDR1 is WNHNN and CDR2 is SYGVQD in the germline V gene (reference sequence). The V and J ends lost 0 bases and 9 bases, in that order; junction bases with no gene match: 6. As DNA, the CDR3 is TGCGCCAGCAGTGAGTCGAGACTAGCGGGAGAGAGTGAGCAGTTCTTC. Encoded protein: CASSESRLAGESEQFF.

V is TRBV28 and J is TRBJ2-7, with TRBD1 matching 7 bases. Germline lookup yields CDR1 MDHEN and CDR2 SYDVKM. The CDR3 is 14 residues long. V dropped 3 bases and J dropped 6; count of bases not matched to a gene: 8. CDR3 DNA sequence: TGTGCCAGCAGTTTCCTACAGGGGAACGGCGAGCAGTACTTC. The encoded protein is CASSFLQGNGEQYF.

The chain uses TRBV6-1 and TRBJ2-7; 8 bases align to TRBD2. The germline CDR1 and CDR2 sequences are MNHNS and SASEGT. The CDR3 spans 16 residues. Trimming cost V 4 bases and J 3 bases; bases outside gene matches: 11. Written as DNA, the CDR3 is TGTGCCAGCAGTGTTTATGCGGGAGGCGGGTACTACGAGCAGTACTTC. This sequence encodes CASSVYAGGGYYEQYF.

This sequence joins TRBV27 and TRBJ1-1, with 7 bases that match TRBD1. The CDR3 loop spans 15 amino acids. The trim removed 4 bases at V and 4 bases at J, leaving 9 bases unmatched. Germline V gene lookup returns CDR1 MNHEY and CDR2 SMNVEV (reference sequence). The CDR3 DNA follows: TGTGCCAGCAGTTATCAGGGGGGTTTAGGCACTGAAGCTTTCTTT. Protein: CASSYQGGLGTEAFF.

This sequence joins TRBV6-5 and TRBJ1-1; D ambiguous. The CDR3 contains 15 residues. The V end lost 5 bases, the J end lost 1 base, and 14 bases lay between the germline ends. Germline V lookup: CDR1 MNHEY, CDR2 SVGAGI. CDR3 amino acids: CASSTRHLWNTEAFF. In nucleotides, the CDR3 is TGTGCCAGCAGTACGAGACACCTCTGGAACACTGAAGCTTTCTTT.

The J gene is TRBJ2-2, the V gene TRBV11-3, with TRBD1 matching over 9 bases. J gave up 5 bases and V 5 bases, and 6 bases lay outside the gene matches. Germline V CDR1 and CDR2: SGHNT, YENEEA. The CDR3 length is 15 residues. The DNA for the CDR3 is TGTGCCAGCAGCCCGGGACAGGGAGGGACCGGGGAGCTGTTTTTT. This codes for CASSPGQGGTGELFF.